This T cell receptor beta chain was profiled in a study of T cell responses to AZD1222 COVID-19 vaccine. This clone showed up just a few times. Its antigen remains unidentified. Sequenced by immunoSEQ multiplex PCR; TCRdb stores in-frame clones only, minus some. The data hold about 180,000 clones, with around 90% observed a single time. Whole-study results and caveats: Donor demographics were predominantly white British with a female majority; clonal diversity may be underestimated. Spike-specific TCR breadth and depth both grew after two AZD1222 doses.

Trimming removed 4 bases from V and 8 bases from J; junction bases left unmatched: 9. The CDR3 consists of 16 residues. Germline assignment: CDR1 MNHEY and CDR2 SVGEGT. The chain couples TRBV6-2 or TRBV6-3 to TRBJ2-2; 11 positions match TRBD2. This specimen was peripheral blood, taken 28 days after the second AZD1222 dose. The sequence was obtained from an adult who received the AZD1222 COVID-19 vaccine. CDR3: CASSSLSGGAAGELFF. DNA for the CDR3: TGTGCCAGCAGTTCACTTAGCGGGGGGGCCGCGGGGGAGCTGTTTTTT.